These T cell receptor beta chains were read from a single sample in a study of shared clonotypes between healthy human individuals. Assay: immunoSEQ multiplex PCR; the TCRdb copy retains only in-frame clones and omits some. The table includes some 1,900,000 clones, about 95% detected once. Sequenced material: naive CD8+ T cells sorted from blood. The source of these receptors is a young man in good health. Both conserved end residues are part of each CDR3. Fields, in order: clone size, J gene, V gene, D gene, CDR3 DNA, CDR3 protein. The D gene is left open where the match is weak. For some rows the clone size is stated as once, few or many, or as a class when expanded; others skip it.

abundance: -; j_gene: TRBJ1-2; v_gene: TRBV29-1; d_gene: -; CDR3nt: -; CDR3aa: CSVGPGQGDGYTF
abundance: -; j_gene: TRBJ2-7; v_gene: TRBV13; d_gene: TRBD1; CDR3nt: TGTGCCAGCAGTCAGGGACAGGGGGCCTACGAGCAGTACTTC; CDR3aa: CASSQGQGAYEQYF
abundance: -; j_gene: TRBJ1-1; v_gene: TRBV19; d_gene: -; CDR3nt: TGTGCCAGTAGCACAGGGTACCCTCTTGAAGCTTTCTTT; CDR3aa: CASSTGYPLEAFF
abundance: -; j_gene: TRBJ2-3; v_gene: TRBV4-1; d_gene: TRBD2; CDR3nt: TGCGCCAGCAGCCAAGATAGCCTGGGACTATTTACAGATACGCAGTATTTT; CDR3aa: CASSQDSLGLFTDTQYF
abundance: -; j_gene: TRBJ2-7; v_gene: TRBV9; d_gene: TRBD1; CDR3nt: TGTGCCAGCAGTTACACGGGACAGGGTTACGAGCAGTACTTC; CDR3aa: CASSYTGQGYEQYF
abundance: -; j_gene: TRBJ2-2; v_gene: TRBV25-1; d_gene: -; CDR3nt: TGTGCCAGCAGTGAACGGAACACCGGGGAGCTGTTTTTT; CDR3aa: CASSERNTGELFF
abundance: -; j_gene: TRBJ2-1; v_gene: TRBV7-8; d_gene: TRBD1; CDR3nt: TGTGCCAGCAGCTTAAGGACAGGGTGGGAGCAGTTCTTC; CDR3aa: CASSLRTGWEQFF
abundance: -; j_gene: TRBJ1-2; v_gene: TRBV27; d_gene: TRBD1; CDR3nt: TGTGCCAGCAGTTCAGACAGGGGCCTGGGGGTATATGGCTACACCTTC; CDR3aa: CASSSDRGLGVYGYTF
abundance: -; j_gene: TRBJ2-7; v_gene: TRBV27; d_gene: TRBD2; CDR3nt: TGTGCCAGCAGTTTCGGGAGGGGCCACGAGCAGTACTTC; CDR3aa: CASSFGRGHEQYF
abundance: once; j_gene: TRBJ2-7; v_gene: TRBV10-3; d_gene: -; CDR3nt: TGTGCCATCATGCCCTCCGCCAACCCGGGGGCAGGTTACGAGCAGTACTTC; CDR3aa: CAIMPSANPGAGYEQYF
abundance: -; j_gene: TRBJ2-7; v_gene: TRBV5-4; d_gene: -; CDR3nt: TGTGCCAGCAGCTTGGGGATGGAGGAAGCCTACGAGCAGTACTTC; CDR3aa: CASSLGMEEAYEQYF
abundance: -; j_gene: TRBJ1-1; v_gene: TRBV11-1; d_gene: TRBD1; CDR3nt: TGTGCCAGCAGCGCCACCCCAGGGGGAAGCACTGAAGCTTTCTTT; CDR3aa: CASSATPGGSTEAFF
abundance: -; j_gene: TRBJ2-1; v_gene: TRBV7-9; d_gene: -; CDR3nt: TGTGCCAGCATCCCACCCTCGGCAGCCAACAATGAGCAGTTCTTC; CDR3aa: CASIPPSAANNEQFF
abundance: -; j_gene: TRBJ1-6; v_gene: TRBV11-2; d_gene: -; CDR3nt: TGTGCCAGCAGAGACCTAAACACTGTCCATAATTCACCCCTCCACTTT; CDR3aa: CASRDLNTVHNSPLHF